The next 6 T cell receptor beta chains were all read from a single sample in a study of blood T cell repertoires in COVID-19. The data were produced by immunoSEQ multiplex PCR, yet TCRdb's version contains in-frame clones alone and is incomplete. This table has 150,000 to 200,000 clones, 80% to 95% appearing once. The specimen was peripheral blood. These receptors were obtained from a woman aged 60 to 75 with COVID-19, enrolled during active disease.

The chain combines TRBV5-1 with TRBJ1-3; a possible D gene is TRBD1 (6 bases). Deletions cut 4 bases from V and 2 bases from J, with 19 bases between. Germline V gene data show CDR1 as SGHRS and CDR2 as YFSETQ. CDR3 length: 17 residues. The CDR3 protein is CASSERTQGYTGNTIYF. The CDR3 DNA is TGCGCCAGCAGCGAGAGGACGCAGGGGTACACTGGAAACACCATATATTTT.

V is TRBV12-3 or TRBV12-4 and J is TRBJ1-1, with D unresolved. With 6 bases removed from V and 3 bases from J, the gap between germline ends came to 5 bases. The CDR3 totals 11 residues. Here the CDR3 reads CASRSDTEAFF. The CDR3 DNA sequence: TGTGCCAGCAGGTCAGACACTGAAGCTTTCTTT.

This chain connects TRBV7-3 to TRBJ2-1; D may be TRBD1 (6 bases). V lost 6 bases to trimming and J lost 4 bases, with 22 bases between them. The CDR3 is made up of 17 amino acids. Germline CDR1 is SGHTA and CDR2 is FQGTGA. The CDR3 DNA reads as TGTGCCAGCAGATCAGAAGTGCAGGGGTCGGTTTACAATGAGCAGTTCTTC. The encoded protein is CASRSEVQGSVYNEQFF. The complete variable domain, with remaining parts taken from reference TRBV7-3 and TRBJ2-1, reads GAGVSQTPSNKVTEKGKYVELRCDPISGHTALYWYRQSLGQGPEFLIYFQGTGAADDSGLPNDRFFAVRPEGSVSTLKIQRTERGDSAVYLCASRSEVQGSVYNEQFFGPGTRLTVL.

The rearrangement uses TRBV7-2 and TRBJ1-6; a possible D gene is TRBD1 (6 bases). Germline V gives CDR1 SGHTA, CDR2 FQGNSA. The CDR3 is made up of 18 amino acids. The V and J ends lost 3 bases and 6 bases respectively, with 21 bases between them. The CDR3 DNA reads TGTGCCAGCAGCTTCCTTCCACCCCGGGACACCCTTAATTCACCCCTCCACTTT. It encodes CASSFLPPRDTLNSPLHF.

This chain connects TRBV19 to TRBJ2-1; 10 bases align to TRBD2. The CDR3 spans 17 residues. The V segment lost 7 bases and the J segment 7 bases; nucleotides outside the gene matches: 16. CDR1 and CDR2 from the germline V gene are LNHDA and SQIVND (reference sequence). The chain's CDR3 is CASTPLKAGGPRNEQFF. The CDR3 bases are TGTGCCAGTACCCCCCTAAAAGCGGGGGGGCCGAGGAATGAGCAGTTCTTC.

Regarding this clone: Germline and junction disagree at one end, which may indicate a read error. The gene calls are TRBV7-7 and TRBJ2-5; a weak D match, TRBD2 (5 bases). The germline gives CDR1 SSHAT, CDR2 FNYEAQ (reference sequence). This CDR3 comprises 16 residues. CDR3 DNA: TGTGCTAGCAGCTTACGACTAACAGCCTACCAAGAGACCCAGTACTTC. Its translation is CASSLRLTAYQETQYF.